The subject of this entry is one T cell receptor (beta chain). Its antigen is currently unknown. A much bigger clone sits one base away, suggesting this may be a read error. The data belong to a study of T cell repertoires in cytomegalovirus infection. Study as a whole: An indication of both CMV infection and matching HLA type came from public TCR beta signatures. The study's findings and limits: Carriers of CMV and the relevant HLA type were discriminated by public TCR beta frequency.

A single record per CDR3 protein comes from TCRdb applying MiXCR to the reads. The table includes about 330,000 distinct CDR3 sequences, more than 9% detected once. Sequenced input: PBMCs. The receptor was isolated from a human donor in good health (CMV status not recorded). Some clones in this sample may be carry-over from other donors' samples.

CDR3: CVSSPGRTGYAYEQYF. Written as DNA, the CDR3 is TGTGTCAGCAGCCCAGGACGGACAGGGTATGCCTACGAGCAGTACTTC. The chain links TRBV7-2 to TRBJ2-7, with 8 bases lining up with TRBD1. This CDR3 has 16 residues. The germline CDR1 and CDR2 sequences are SGHTA and FQGNSA.